This TCR beta chain was retrieved from a study of T cells after yellow fever vaccination. Broader study findings: Most clones from primary vaccination were detected again post-booster (roughly 96% CD4, roughly 91% CD8).

TCRdb processed the 5' RACE reads anew with MiXCR; each CDR3 protein has one entry. The table lists 100,000 to 150,000 distinct CDR3 sequences, more than 7.5% of them singletons. This clonotype is medium-sized within its sample. Its antigen is currently unknown. Deletions cut 0 bases from V and 4 bases from J, with 13 bases between. Germline V gene sequence: CDR1 SQVTM, CDR2 ANQGSEA. There are 15 residues in the CDR3. The TCR sequence derives from a man aged 18-30 years who received the YFV17D yellow fever vaccine. The sample was CD8+ T cells sorted from PBMCs, taken on the day of the yellow fever booster vaccination. This rearrangement joins TRBV29-1 to TRBJ1-5, with a weak D call TRBD1 (5 bases). For the CDR3, the DNA is TGCAGCGTTGAAGACGGGAGGGGAGGGAATCAGCCCCAGCATTTT. Protein sequence: CSVEDGRGGNQPQHF.